A single sample is the source of the 9 T cell receptor beta chains below, sequenced in a study of blood T cell repertoires in COVID-19. Data came from immunoSEQ multiplex PCR; TCRdb stores just in-frame clones and leaves some out. The table records about 150,000 clones, approximately 90% of them present only once. Specimen: peripheral blood. All receptors come from a man in his fifties or sixties with active or convalescent COVID-19.

The chain joins TRBV10-2 to TRBJ2-7; 9 bases map to TRBD2. Germline loops: CDR1 WSHSY, CDR2 SAAADI. The ends lost 0 bases at V and 6 bases at J; junction bases unmatched: 6. The CDR3 length is 15 residues. The CDR3 reads CASSESAGGGGEQYF. In DNA form, the CDR3 reads TGCGCCAGCAGTGAGTCTGCTGGCGGGGGGGGCGAGCAGTACTTC.

The chain joins TRBV19 to TRBJ2-1; TRBD2 agrees at 9 bases. The V segment lost 3 bases and the J segment 7 bases; nucleotides outside the gene matches: 4. In germline, CDR1 is LNHDA, CDR2 SQIVND (reference sequence). The CDR3 is 14 amino acids. In DNA, the CDR3 is TGTGCCAGTAGTATTAGCGGGAGTTGGAATGAGCAGTTCTTC. It yields the protein CASSISGSWNEQFF.

The chain recombines TRBV5-6 with TRBJ1-4; 9 bases match TRBD1. The CDR3 length is 14 residues. After removal of 4 bases from V and 8 bases from J, the junction contained 6 bases not matched to a gene. From germline, CDR1 is SGHDT and CDR2 YYEEEE. This CDR3 is CASSPTGGYEKLFF. CDR3 bases: TGTGCCAGCAGCCCGACAGGGGGGTACGAAAAACTGTTTTTT.

The chain links TRBV13 to TRBJ2-5; 10 nucleotides align to TRBD2. CDR3 length: 15 amino acids. With 2 bases clipped from V and 5 bases from J, the junction kept 5 bases outside the gene matches. Germline-derived CDR1 and CDR2 are PRHDT and FYEKMQ (reference sequence). This CDR3 is CASSLRAGGTETQYF. The DNA of the CDR3 is TGTGCCAGCAGCTTAAGAGCGGGAGGGACGGAGACCCAGTACTTC.

This chain uses TRBV27 with TRBJ1-5, with a tentative D call TRBD1 (5 bases). Germline V gene sequence: CDR1 MNHEY, CDR2 SMNVEV (reference sequence). The V gene lost 3 bases and the J gene lost 0 bases, with 6 bases spanning the gap. CDR3 length: 14 amino acids. Here the CDR3 DNA reads TGTGCCAGCAGTTTCCAGGGTAGCAATCAGCCCCAGCATTTT. Protein: CASSFQGSNQPQHF.

The chain recombines TRBV28 with TRBJ1-4; 12 nucleotides line up with TRBD1. J gave up 8 bases and V 6 bases, and 7 bases lay outside the gene matches. Germline-derived CDR1 and CDR2 are MDHEN and SYDVKM. This CDR3 spans 15 amino acids. The CDR3 here is CASSPTGTGGEKLFF. CDR3 DNA: TGTGCCAGCAGCCCGACCGGGACAGGGGGCGAAAAACTGTTTTTT.

This clone was counted a single time. This chain links TRBV30 with TRBJ1-2; 11 bases align to TRBD1. The germline V gene encodes CDR1 GTSNPN and CDR2 SVGIG (reference sequence). V lost 5 bases to trimming and J lost 2 bases; unmatched junction nucleotides: 7. There are 15 residues in the CDR3. The DNA of the CDR3 is TGTGCCTGGGATGGACAGGGGGCTGTGAACTATGGCTACACCTTC. Translating gives CAWDGQGAVNYGYTF.

This clone showed up just a few times. This chain links TRBV28 with TRBJ1-2; TRBD1 matches at 8 bases. The V segment lost 3 bases and the J segment 0 bases; nucleotides outside the gene matches: 0. The CDR3 has 14 residues. Germline assignment: CDR1 MDHEN and CDR2 SYDVKM. The CDR3 sequence is CASSFRGPNYGYTF. In DNA, the CDR3 is TGTGCCAGCAGTTTCAGGGGGCCTAACTATGGCTACACCTTC.

Only one count was recorded for this clone. The chain is built from TRBV27 and TRBJ2-2; D possibly corresponds to TRBD1 (6 bases). This CDR3 contains 16 residues. V lost 2 bases and J 3 bases, leaving 13 bases between the germline ends. CDR1 is MNHEY and CDR2 is SMNVEV in the germline V gene (reference sequence). The CDR3: CASSLLAGADTGELFF. DNA of the CDR3: TGTGCCAGCAGTTTACTCGCAGGGGCCGACACCGGGGAGCTGTTTTTT.